This is a list of T cell receptor beta chains from one sample in a study of vaccination effects on CD4 cells after COVID-19. For these receptors, no antigen is known. Sequencing used immunoSEQ multiplex PCR; TCRdb keeps in-frame clones, though not all of them. The sample holds about 43,000 clones; roughly four fifths are singletons and the top ten take 10% to 12%. Sequencing used CD4+ T cells from PBMCs cultured with SARS-CoV-2 spike peptides, obtained before COVID-19 vaccination. The receptors were sampled from a human donor who received a COVID-19 vaccine. CDR3s include the opening cysteine and the closing phenylalanine or tryptophan. A D gene is named only where the DNA matches it firmly. Only part of the rows carry a size: once, few, many, or a class if the clone is expanded.

TRBJ1-3	TRBV2	.	.	TGTGCCAGCGGGCAGAACTCTGGAAACACCATATATTTT	CASGQNSGNTIYF
TRBJ1-6	TRBV7-2	few	TRBD1	TGTGCCAGCAGCCTGGGACAGGTTAGCTCACCCCTCCACTTT	CASSLGQVSSPLHF
TRBJ1-1	TRBV2	.	TRBD1	TGTGCCAGCAAGACAGGGAATAGAGACACTGAAGCTTTCTTT	CASKTGNRDTEAFF
TRBJ1-5	TRBV2	.	.	TGTGCCAGCAGTGTGCATAGGACAGTCACTCAGCCCCAGCATTTT	CASSVHRTVTQPQHF
TRBJ1-3	TRBV6-5	.	.	TGTGCCAGCAGTTACGGGCGTCAGGGTGGAAACACCATATATTTT	CASSYGRQGGNTIYF
TRBJ2-1	TRBV5-6	.	.	TGTGCCAGCAGGGGGGTGGGGGAGCAGTTCTTC	CASRGVGEQFF
TRBJ1-3	TRBV7-9	.	.	TGTGCCAGCAGCTTAAGGGTAGCCGGAAACACCATATATTTT	CASSLRVAGNTIYF
TRBJ2-2	TRBV24-1	.	.	TGTGCCACCAGTGATTTTAACAGGGCCACCGGGGAGCTGTTTTTT	CATSDFNRATGELFF
TRBJ2-5	TRBV7-3	.	.	TGTGCCAGCAGCTCGACCGTCGGGGAGACCCAGTACTTC	CASSSTVGETQYF
TRBJ1-5	TRBV28	.	TRBD1	TGTGCCAGCAGTAAAAGGACAGGGTGGGATCAGCCCCAGCATTTT	CASSKRTGWDQPQHF
TRBJ2-2	TRBV5-1	once	.	TGCGCCAGCAGGGTCGAGACAAACACCGGGGAGCTGTTTTTT	CASRVETNTGELFF
TRBJ2-5	TRBV14	.	.	TGTGCCAGCAGCCAAGATAGCAGTGGAGAGACCCAGTACTTC	CASSQDSSGETQYF
TRBJ1-2	TRBV24-1	.	TRBD1	TGTGCCACCAGTGACACCACAGGGGGCGCTAGCTATGGCTACACCTTC	CATSDTTGGASYGYTF
TRBJ1-5	TRBV5-5	.	.	TGTGCCAGCAGCTTGGTGAGGGGGAGCAATCAGCCCCAGCATTTT	CASSLVRGSNQPQHF
TRBJ2-1	TRBV2	few	TRBD2	TGTGCCAGCAAGCGGGGGCCCAACAATGAGCAGTTCTTC	CASKRGPNNEQFF
TRBJ1-1	TRBV4-1	.	.	TGCGCCAGCAGAGAGGGAGGGCTACGGGTGAACACTGAAGCTTTCTTT	CASREGGLRVNTEAFF
TRBJ1-5	TRBV25-1	.	.	TGTGCCAGCAGTGAACAGGGAAGCAATCAGCCCCAGCATTTT	CASSEQGSNQPQHF
TRBJ2-3	TRBV5-1	once	.	TGCGCCAGCAAGGGGGTCACAGATACGCAGTATTTT	CASKGVTDTQYF
TRBJ1-6	TRBV6-5	.	TRBD1	TGTGCCAGCAGTTACCAAATGACAGGGACTTCACCCCTCCACTTT	CASSYQMTGTSPLHF
TRBJ2-3	TRBV6-4	.	.	TGTGCCAGCAGTGACTCGATGCGAGATACGCAGTATTTT	CASSDSMRDTQYF
TRBJ2-4	TRBV14	.	TRBD1	TGTGCCAGCAGCCACGGACAGGGGGTAGCCAAAAACATTCAGTACTTC	CASSHGQGVAKNIQYF
TRBJ2-5	TRBV9	.	.	TGTGCCAGCAGCGTTTTTCCTCTAGCAGGCCAAGAGACCCAGTACTTC	CASSVFPLAGQETQYF
TRBJ1-1	TRBV2	.	.	TGTGCCACAGCCCCCACTGAAGCTTTCTTT	CATAPTEAFF
TRBJ1-1	TRBV2	.	.	TGTGCCATCCGGGACATTGTGGACACTGAAGCTTTCTTT	CAIRDIVDTEAFF
TRBJ2-1	TRBV24-1	.	.	TGTGCCACCAGTGATCCCGTCCCCCATGAGCAGTTCTTC	CATSDPVPHEQFF
TRBJ1-1	TRBV29-1	.	TRBD1	TGCAGCGTTGGACACAGGGGGCAAATCACTGAAGCTTTCTTT	CSVGHRGQITEAFF
TRBJ1-2	TRBV6-5	few	TRBD1	TGTGCCAGCAGTTACGGGACAGACTATGGCTACACCTTC	CASSYGTDYGYTF